These 8 T cell receptor beta chains were all obtained from the same sample, sequenced in a study of regulatory T cells in long-lasting Graves disease. Arm-PCR of CDR3 regions with iRepertoire HTBI primers generated TCR beta libraries. TCRdb recomputed calls from the multiplex PCR reads with MiXCR, one row per CDR3 protein. Of nearly 350,000 distinct CDR3 sequences listed, roughly a fifth are singletons. Time point described: persistent/refractory GD, antithyroid drugs over 5 years with positive TRAb. PBMC-derived RNA was used for the TCR library. Sequenced material: peripheral blood mononuclear cells (PBMCs), taken when the disease was refractory, from a patient treated with antithyroid drugs. The receptors derive from a female donor with Graves disease.

The chain carries TRBV7-9 and TRBJ2-5; the match to TRBD2 covers 7 bases. Trimming removed 5 bases from V and 1 base from J; junction bases left unmatched: 13. The CDR3 extends over 17 amino acids. CDR1 is SEHNR and CDR2 is FQNEAQ in the germline V gene (reference sequence). CDR3 nucleotides: TGTGCCAGCAGCCGCAGGGAGGGCCGGGTCCCCCAAGAGACCCAGTACTTC. This codes for CASSRREGRVPQETQYF.

This clonotype has ten or more counts. The rearrangement links TRBV29-1 to TRBJ1-1; no firm D call. The V and J ends lost 7 bases and 4 bases respectively, with 13 bases between them. This CDR3 region has 12 residues. Germline V gene data show CDR1 as SQVTM and CDR2 as ANQGSEA. CDR3 bases: TGCAGCGCTATAGCGGTTGGCACTGAAGCTTTCTTT. It translates to CSAIAVGTEAFF.

This clonotype was counted many times. This sequence joins TRBV11-1 and TRBJ2-5, with D hard to call. V gave up 3 bases and J gave up 4 bases, with 9 bases separating them. Germline CDR1 and CDR2: SGHAT and FQDESV (reference sequence). The CDR3 totals 13 residues. The CDR3 here is CASSFRISETQYF. The CDR3 DNA is TGTGCCAGCAGCTTTCGAATTTCAGAGACCCAGTACTTC.

This clonotype was counted ten times or more. The chain couples TRBV28 to TRBJ2-2; the match to TRBD1 covers 10 bases. The ends lost 4 bases at V and 4 bases at J; junction bases unmatched: 6. The CDR3 runs 16 residues. The germline V gene has CDR1 MDHEN and CDR2 SYDVKM. This CDR3 is CASSSRDRGGTGELFF. CDR3 sequence (DNA): TGTGCCAGCAGTTCTCGGGACAGGGGCGGCACCGGGGAGCTGTTTTTT.

In this sample, this clonotype turned up a few times. One end of the junction is discordant with germline, which a read error may explain. The chain couples TRBV30 to TRBJ2-5; D gene unclear. Looked up from germline, CDR1 is GTSNPN and CDR2 is SVGIG (reference sequence). This CDR3 region has 14 residues. CDR3 loop: CAWNKDTYQEAQYF. DNA for the CDR3: TGTGCCTGGAACAAAGACACTTACCAAGAGGCCCAGTACTTC.

The CDR3 nucleotides read TGTGCCAGCAGCAAGGGTGGCCCACAAGAGACCCAGTACTTC. It specifies CASSKGGPQETQYF. J is TRBJ2-5 and V is TRBV7-3; D remains unclear. V lost 5 bases to trimming and J lost 2 bases, with 12 bases between them. Germline CDR1 is SGHTA and CDR2 is FQGTGA. The CDR3 contains 14 residues.

In this sample, this clonotype turned up a few times. The genes are TRBV6-7 and TRBJ2-7; 7 positions agree with TRBD2. TRBV6-7 is marked as an open reading frame, function uncertain. This CDR3 is 14 amino acids long. Trimming cost V 7 bases and J 3 bases; bases outside gene matches: 9. CDR3 DNA: TGTGCCAGCATAAGGCGGGAGTCTCTCTACGAGCAGTACTTC. Residues: CASIRRESLYEQYF.

There are many counts of this clonotype. The chain has TRBV6-1 and TRBJ2-2, with TRBD2 matching over 11 bases. V was clipped by 11 bases and J by 4 bases; unmatched bases: 6. Germline CDR1 and CDR2: MNHNS and SASEGT. The CDR3 runs to 14 residues. The CDR3 bases are TGTGCCGTAAAAGGGACTAGCGGCACCGGGGAGCTGTTTTTT. It yields the protein CAVKGTSGTGELFF.